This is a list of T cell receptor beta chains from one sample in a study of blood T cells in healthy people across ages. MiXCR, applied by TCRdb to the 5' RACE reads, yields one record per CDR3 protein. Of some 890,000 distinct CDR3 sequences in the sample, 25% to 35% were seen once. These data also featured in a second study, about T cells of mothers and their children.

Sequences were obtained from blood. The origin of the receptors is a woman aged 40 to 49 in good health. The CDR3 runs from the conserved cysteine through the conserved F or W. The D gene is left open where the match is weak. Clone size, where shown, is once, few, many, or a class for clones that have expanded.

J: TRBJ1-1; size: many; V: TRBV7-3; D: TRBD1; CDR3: CASSPDRGAEAFF; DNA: TGTGCCAGCAGCCCCGACAGGGGTGCTGAAGCTTTCTTT
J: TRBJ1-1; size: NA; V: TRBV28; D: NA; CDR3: CASSFLSGGARTEAFF; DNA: TGTGCCAGCAGTTTCCTTTCTGGGGGCGCAAGGACTGAAGCTTTCTTT
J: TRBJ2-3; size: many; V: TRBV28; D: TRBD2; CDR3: CASSSGGAGKTDTQYF; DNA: TGTGCCAGCAGTAGCGGGGGGGCCGGGAAAACAGATACGCAGTATTTT
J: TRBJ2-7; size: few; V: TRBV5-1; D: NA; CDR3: CASSLDGGVFYEQYF; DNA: TGCGCCAGCAGCTTGGATGGGGGAGTGTTCTACGAGCAGTACTTC
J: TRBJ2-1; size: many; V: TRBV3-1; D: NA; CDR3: CASSPQRTSNEQFF; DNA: TGTGCCAGCAGCCCCCAAAGGACCAGTAATGAGCAGTTCTTC
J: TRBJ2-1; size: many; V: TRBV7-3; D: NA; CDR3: CASSLTGTGTGYNEQFF; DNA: TGTGCCAGCAGCTTAACGGGGACCGGGACGGGCTACAATGAGCAGTTCTTC
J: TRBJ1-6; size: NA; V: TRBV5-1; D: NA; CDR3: CASSINSYNSPLHF; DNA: TGCGCCAGCAGTATAAACTCCTATAATTCACCCCTCCACTTT
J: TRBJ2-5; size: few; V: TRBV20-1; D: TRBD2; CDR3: CSASGRAGEGETQYF; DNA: TGCAGTGCCTCAGGGCGAGCGGGAGAGGGAGAGACCCAGTACTTC
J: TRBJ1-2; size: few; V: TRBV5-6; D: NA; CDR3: CASSLSQGGAGTF; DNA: TGTGCCAGCAGCTTGTCCCAAGGTGGGGCAGGCACCTTC
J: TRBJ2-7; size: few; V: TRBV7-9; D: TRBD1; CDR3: CASSLRQGLYEQYF; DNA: TGTGCCAGCAGCCTTCGACAGGGATTGTACGAGCAGTACTTC
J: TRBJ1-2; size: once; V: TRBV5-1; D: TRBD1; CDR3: CASSFFTPGQGVGYTF; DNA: TGCGCCAGCAGCTTCTTCACTCCGGGACAGGGTGTGGGCTACACCTTC
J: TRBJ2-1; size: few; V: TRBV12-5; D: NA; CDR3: CASGLGFYEQFF; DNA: TGTGCTAGTGGTCTTGGGTTCTATGAGCAGTTCTTC
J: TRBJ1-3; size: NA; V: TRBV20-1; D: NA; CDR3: CSASITGTGNTIYF; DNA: TGCAGTGCTAGTATTACCGGCACGGGAAACACCATATATTTT
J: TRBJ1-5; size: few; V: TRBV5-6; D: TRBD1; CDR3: CASTSGTVNQPQHF; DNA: TGTGCCAGCACCAGCGGGACAGTTAATCAGCCCCAGCATTTT
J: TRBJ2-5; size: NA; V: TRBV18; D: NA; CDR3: CASSLGLQGTQYF; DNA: TGTGCCAGCTCACTGGGACTGCAAGGGACCCAGTACTTC
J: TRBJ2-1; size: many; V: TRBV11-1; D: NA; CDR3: CASSFGSGPYNEQFF; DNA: TGTGCCAGCAGCTTCGGTTCAGGGCCCTACAATGAGCAGTTCTTC
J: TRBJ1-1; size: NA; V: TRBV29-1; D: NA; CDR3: CSTRDAEAFF; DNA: TGCAGTACCAGGGACGCTGAAGCTTTCTTT
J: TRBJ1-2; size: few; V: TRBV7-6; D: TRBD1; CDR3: CASAEGTGEYGHTF; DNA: TGTGCCAGCGCTGAGGGGACAGGGGAATATGGCCACACCTTC
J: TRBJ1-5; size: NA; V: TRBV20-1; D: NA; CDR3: CSASTVNSNQPQHF; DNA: TGCAGTGCTTCAACAGTTAATAGCAATCAGCCCCAGCATTTT
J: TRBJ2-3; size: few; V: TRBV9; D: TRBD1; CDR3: CASSLRAQGASDTQYF; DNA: TGTGCCAGCAGCCTCAGGGCACAGGGGGCGTCGGATACGCAGTATTTT
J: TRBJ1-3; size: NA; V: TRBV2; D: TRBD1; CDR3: CASSRDRTGNTIYF; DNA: TGTGCCAGCAGTCGGGACAGGACGGGAAACACCATATATTTT
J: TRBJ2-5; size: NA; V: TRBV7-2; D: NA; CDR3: CASRLQGGETQYF; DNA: TGTGCCAGCAGGTTACAGGGTGGGGAGACCCAGTACTTC
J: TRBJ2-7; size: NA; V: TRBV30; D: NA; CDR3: CAWRAGAVYEQYF; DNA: TGTGCCTGGAGGGCCGGGGCAGTCTACGAGCAGTACTTC
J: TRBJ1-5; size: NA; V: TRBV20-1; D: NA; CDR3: CSAQRRSNQPQHF; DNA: TGCAGTGCACAGAGACGGAGCAATCAGCCCCAGCATTTT
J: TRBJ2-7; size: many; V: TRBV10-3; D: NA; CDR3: CAISDQGSEYEQYF; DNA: TGTGCCATCAGTGATCAGGGCAGTGAGTACGAGCAGTACTTC
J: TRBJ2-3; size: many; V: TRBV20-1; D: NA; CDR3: CSARDYSGSTDTQYF; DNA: TGCAGTGCCCGAGATTATAGCGGTAGCACAGATACGCAGTATTTT
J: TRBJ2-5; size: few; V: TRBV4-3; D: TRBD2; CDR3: CASSQTSGGVGETQYF; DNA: TGCGCCAGCAGCCAGACTAGCGGGGGGGTCGGAGAGACCCAGTACTTC
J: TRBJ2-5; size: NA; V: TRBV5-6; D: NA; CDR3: CASSFGSNQETQYF; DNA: TGTGCCAGCAGCTTCGGCAGCAACCAAGAGACCCAGTACTTC
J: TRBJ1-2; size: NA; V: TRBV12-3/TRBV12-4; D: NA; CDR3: CASGGRKQDYGYTF; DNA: TGTGCCAGCGGTGGCCGGAAGCAAGACTATGGCTACACCTTC
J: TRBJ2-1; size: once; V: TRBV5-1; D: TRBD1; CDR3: CTSSLGGTVYNEQFF; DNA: TGCACCAGCAGCTTGGGTGGGACAGTCTACAATGAGCAGTTCTTC
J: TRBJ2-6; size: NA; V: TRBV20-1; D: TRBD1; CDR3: CSARVPGTGNSGTNVLTF; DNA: TGCAGTGCTAGAGTCCCAGGGACAGGGAACTCTGGGACCAACGTCCTGACTTTC
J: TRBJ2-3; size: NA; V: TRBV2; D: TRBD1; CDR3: CVSTQRGQGYF; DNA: TGTGTCAGCACGCAGAGAGGACAGGGGTATTTT
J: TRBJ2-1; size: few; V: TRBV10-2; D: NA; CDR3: CASSRLATVYNEQFF; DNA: TGCGCCAGCAGTCGTCTAGCGACCGTCTACAATGAGCAGTTCTTC
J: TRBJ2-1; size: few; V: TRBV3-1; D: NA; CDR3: CASSQDSAETYNEQFF; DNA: TGTGCCAGCAGCCAAGATTCGGCTGAAACCTACAATGAGCAGTTCTTC
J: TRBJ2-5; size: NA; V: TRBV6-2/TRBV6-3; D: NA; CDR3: CASSSSGTTVGTQYF; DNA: TGTGCCAGCAGTTCCTCCGGGACAACAGTTGGGACCCAGTACTTC
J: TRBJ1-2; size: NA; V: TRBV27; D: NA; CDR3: CASSPSLLYRTYTNYGYTF; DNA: TGTGCCAGCAGCCCATCGCTCTTATATCGTACTTACACTAACTATGGCTACACCTTC
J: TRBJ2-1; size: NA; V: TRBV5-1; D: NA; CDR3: CASSSDTGSYNEQFF; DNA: TGCGCCAGCAGCTCGGACACGGGCTCCTACAATGAGCAGTTCTTC
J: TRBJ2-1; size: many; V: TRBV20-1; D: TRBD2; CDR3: CSARDPAGGPYEQFF; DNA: TGCAGTGCTAGAGATCCCGCGGGGGGGCCGTATGAGCAGTTCTTC
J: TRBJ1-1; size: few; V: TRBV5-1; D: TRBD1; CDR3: CASTKDRAMNTEAFF; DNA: TGCGCCAGCACTAAGGACAGGGCGATGAACACTGAAGCTTTCTTT
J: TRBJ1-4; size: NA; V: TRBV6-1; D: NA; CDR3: CASSDGPGANEKLFF; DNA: TGTGCCAGCAGTGACGGTCCAGGGGCTAATGAAAAACTGTTTTTT